Given below is one T cell receptor beta chain in context. This clonotype appeared many times. Its recognized antigen is unknown. No base quality values were provided; no much bigger clone lies one nucleotide off. CDR1 SGHDN and CDR2 FVKESK were looked up in the germline V gene. The CDR3 goes from the cysteine to the phenylalanine over 15 residues. The DNA shown is the 45-base CDR3, in frame from base 1. A distance of 13 bases separates the germline ends of V and J, which lose 4 bases and 4 bases respectively. The sample comes from a study of T cells of healthy individuals listed by TCRdb under 2018. Libraries were prepared through 5' RACE. TCRdb lists the instrument as Illumina MiSeq. TCRdb reran the public reads through fastp at Q25 and MiXCR, keeping productive beta chains. Every entry covers one CDR3 protein and lists the most common genes and DNA from its rows. For this sample there are about 41,000 distinct CDR3 sequences; about 5% appear just once. The ten largest make up more than 8% of the sample.

The rearrangement combines TRBV14 with TRBJ2-2; the D segment cannot be called with confidence. The source is a human donor in good health. The CDR3 protein is CASSPQLLGTGELFF. The DNA sequence follows: TGTGCCAGCAGCCCGCAGCTTTTAGGCACCGGGGAGCTGTTTTTT.